The 14 T cell receptor beta chains below were found in one sample sequenced in a study of cytomegalovirus exposure and HLA in healthy donors. Researchers ran the PCR with 60 Vbeta and 13 Jbeta primers. Generated by immunoSEQ multiplex PCR, the TCRdb table keeps only in-frame clones and is missing some. Seen here are 95,000 to 150,000 clones, roughly 75% observed once, and the top ten hold approximately 1.2%. The sequenced sample consisted of PBMCs. Source of these receptors: a female donor in good health and CMV-seronegative.

The chain has TRBV6-5 and TRBJ2-5; 7 nucleotides match TRBD2. The assigned J gene may be wrong: the sequence end matches TRBJ2-7 better. The germline CDR1 and CDR2 sequences are MNHEY and SVGAGI. CDR3 length: 16 amino acids. The CDR3 DNA reads TGTGCCAGCAGTTCCAACCCCCCCGGGGGGTCGGACGAGCAGTACTTC. Encoded protein: CASSSNPPGGSDEQYF.

V is TRBV6-5 and J is TRBJ1-6; D possibly corresponds to TRBD1 (6 bases). V was clipped by 2 bases and J by 5 bases, with 7 bases between them. Germline-derived CDR1 and CDR2 are MNHEY and SVGAGI. The CDR3 runs 14 residues. CDR3 in amino acids: CASSYGGNNSPLHF. CDR3 in DNA: TGTGCCAGCAGTTACGGGGGCAATAATTCACCCCTCCACTTT.

The chain combines TRBV10-3 with TRBJ1-2; D possibly corresponds to TRBD1 (6 bases). CDR1 and CDR2 (germline): ENHRY, SYGVKD. The CDR3 extends over 14 amino acids. V was shortened by 4 bases and J by 4 bases, with 13 bases between the two germline ends. DNA of the CDR3: TGTGCCATCAGTGGACAGGTAGTAAGCTATGGCTACACCTTC. Translation: CAISGQVVSYGYTF.

This clone was found a few times. This chain links TRBV11-2 with TRBJ1-3; 7 bases are shared with TRBD1. V gave up 5 bases and J gave up 4 bases; unmatched junction bases: 17. Germline lookup yields CDR1 SGHAT and CDR2 FQNNGV. CDR3 length equals 18 residues. The CDR3 DNA sequence: TGTGCCAGCAGCCCGAATGTACAGGGGCGCCAAGGGGGAAACACCATATATTTT. This encodes CASSPNVQGRQGGNTIYF.

The rearrangement joins TRBV4-2 to TRBJ2-4; no clear D. The V gene lost 0 bases and the J gene lost 0 bases, with 9 bases spanning the gap. Germline loops: CDR1 LGHNA, CDR2 YNFKEQ. The CDR3 runs to 16 residues. The CDR3 sequence is CASSQDGGIAKNIQYF. The CDR3, as DNA: TGTGCCAGCAGCCAAGACGGCGGAATAGCCAAAAACATTCAGTACTTC.

V and J are TRBV6-5 and TRBJ2-3; TRBD2 matches at 8 bases. J lost 6 bases, V lost 10 bases, and 9 bases had no gene match. Germline V lookup: CDR1 MNHEY, CDR2 SVGAGI. The CDR3 runs 13 residues. The CDR3 protein is CATGYLAGDTQYF. CDR3 in DNA: TGTGCCACCGGATACCTAGCGGGCGATACGCAGTATTTT.

This chain links TRBV28 with TRBJ2-5; D gene unclear. The CDR3 loop spans 14 amino acids. V was trimmed by 6 bases and J by 2 bases, leaving 13 bases between them. Germline V lookup: CDR1 MDHEN, CDR2 SYDVKM. The CDR3 sequence: CASSPRLDQETQYF. The CDR3, as DNA: TGTGCCAGCAGCCCCCGATTAGATCAAGAGACCCAGTACTTC.

V usage is TRBV14 and J usage is TRBJ2-7, with a weak D call TRBD1 (6 bases). CDR1 and CDR2 from the germline V gene are SGHDN and FVKESK. The ends were cut back, 4 bases at V and 0 bases at J, with 10 bases in the middle. The CDR3 loop spans 14 amino acids. CDR3 loop: CASSPTGTSYEQYF. In DNA form, the CDR3 reads TGTGCCAGCAGCCCGACAGGCACCTCCTACGAGCAGTACTTC.

This sequence joins TRBV5-1 and TRBJ2-3, with D possibly TRBD2 on 5 matching bases. The CDR3 length is 14 residues. CDR1 SGHRS and CDR2 YFSETQ come from the germline V gene. V was trimmed by 2 bases and J by 8 bases, leaving 15 bases between them. CDR3 in DNA: TGCGCCAGCAGCTTCGGGGAGCCCTCCTCTACGCAGTATTTT. Amino acids: CASSFGEPSSTQYF.

Remarks on this clone: At one boundary the junction diverges from the germline segment, which might be a read error. The chain combines TRBV10-3 with TRBJ2-1; 11 bases are shared with TRBD2. The CDR3 spans 16 residues. Germline V gives CDR1 ENHRY, CDR2 SYGVKD. This CDR3 is CAIKEGLADSYNGQFF. CDR3 sequence (DNA): TGTGCCATCAAAGAGGGACTAGCGGACTCCTACAATGGGCAGTTCTTC.

This clone turned up a few times. The V and J genes are TRBV27 and TRBJ1-4; possible D gene TRBD1, 6 bases. Germline CDR1 reads MNHEY; CDR2 reads SMNVEV (reference sequence). Trimming shortened V by 5 bases and J by 4 bases, and 17 bases separated the two germline ends. This CDR3 comprises 16 residues. As DNA, the CDR3 is TGTGCCAGCAGTCGGGACATCGGCGGCTTTAATGAAAAACTGTTTTTT. This sequence encodes CASSRDIGGFNEKLFF.

This chain connects TRBV28 to TRBJ1-5; a possible D gene is TRBD1 (6 bases). The V end lost 3 bases, the J end lost 7 bases, and 13 bases lay between the germline ends. The CDR3 has 14 residues. The germline CDR1 and CDR2 sequences are MDHEN and SYDVKM. In DNA, the CDR3 is TGTGCCAGCAGTTTCTGGGGAGGGGGACAGCCCCAGCATTTT. This encodes CASSFWGGGQPQHF.

The chain employs TRBV19 and TRBJ1-1; 7 bases map to TRBD1. Losses at the gene ends were 3 bases for V and 4 bases for J; bases not matched to a gene: 5. The CDR3 covers 14 residues. CDR1 is LNHDA, CDR2 SQIVND, per germline (reference sequence). The CDR3, as DNA: TGTGCCAGTAGTATTAGGGCAGGGGGCACTGAAGCTTTCTTT. It yields the protein CASSIRAGGTEAFF.

The chain is built from TRBV6-5 and TRBJ1-2; 9 nucleotides match TRBD1. The CDR3 contains 13 residues. With V trimmed by 8 bases and J by 8 bases, 9 bases remained unmatched. Per the germline V gene, CDR1 is MNHEY and CDR2 is SVGAGI. This chain's CDR3 is CASRDRDRGGYTF. In nucleotides, the CDR3 is TGTGCCAGCCGGGACAGGGACAGAGGCGGCTACACCTTC.